The 4 T cell receptor beta chains in this list originate from one sample, sequenced in a study of shared clonotypes between healthy human individuals. Naive CD8 cells were CD45RO-negative, positively selected for CCR7, excluding terminally differentiated effector memory CD45RA+ cells. Clones were sequenced by immunoSEQ multiplex PCR, and TCRdb holds only the in-frame ones, with some missing. This sample has some 740,000 clones, with 80% to 95% found just once. What was sequenced was naive CD8+ T cells sorted from blood. The receptors were gathered from a man aged 25 to 45 in good health.

The chain recombines TRBV30 with TRBJ1-3, with D unclear. This CDR3 comprises 17 residues. Trimming took off 5 bases at V and 1 base at J, with 21 bases between the two ends. Germline-derived CDR1 and CDR2 are GTSNPN and SVGIG (reference sequence). The CDR3 protein is CAWGIETDRLSGNTIYF. The CDR3 bases are TGTGCCTGGGGAATAGAAACGGACCGTCTTTCTGGAAACACCATATATTTT.

The J gene is TRBJ2-2, the V gene TRBV7-9; D might be TRBD1 (6 bases). The CDR3 is made up of 14 amino acids. Germline CDR1 is SEHNR and CDR2 is FQNEAQ (reference sequence). V dropped 6 bases and J dropped 7 bases, with 15 bases sitting between them. DNA of the CDR3: TGTGCCAGCAGTTCTCAAGGGGGAATCGGGGAGCTGTTTTTT. It encodes CASSSQGGIGELFF.

V is TRBV5-5 and J is TRBJ1-5; D is uncertain. Germline CDR1 SGHKS, CDR2 YYEKEE (reference sequence). CDR3 length: 14 amino acids. V was trimmed by 1 base and J by 0 bases, leaving 5 bases between them. CDR3 bases: TGTGCCAGCAGCTTGACAGATAGCAATCAGCCCCAGCATTTT. Its translation: CASSLTDSNQPQHF.

The table lists this clone with a count of one. The chain joins TRBV27 to TRBJ2-1; the match to TRBD2 covers 7 bases. The V segment lost 3 bases and the J segment 5 bases; nucleotides outside the gene matches: 10. Germline V lookup: CDR1 MNHEY, CDR2 SMNVEV (reference sequence). The CDR3 totals 16 residues. The CDR3 DNA reads as TGTGCCAGCAGTTTCATCAGGGCGGGAGCGCACAATGAGCAGTTCTTC. It codes for CASSFIRAGAHNEQFF.